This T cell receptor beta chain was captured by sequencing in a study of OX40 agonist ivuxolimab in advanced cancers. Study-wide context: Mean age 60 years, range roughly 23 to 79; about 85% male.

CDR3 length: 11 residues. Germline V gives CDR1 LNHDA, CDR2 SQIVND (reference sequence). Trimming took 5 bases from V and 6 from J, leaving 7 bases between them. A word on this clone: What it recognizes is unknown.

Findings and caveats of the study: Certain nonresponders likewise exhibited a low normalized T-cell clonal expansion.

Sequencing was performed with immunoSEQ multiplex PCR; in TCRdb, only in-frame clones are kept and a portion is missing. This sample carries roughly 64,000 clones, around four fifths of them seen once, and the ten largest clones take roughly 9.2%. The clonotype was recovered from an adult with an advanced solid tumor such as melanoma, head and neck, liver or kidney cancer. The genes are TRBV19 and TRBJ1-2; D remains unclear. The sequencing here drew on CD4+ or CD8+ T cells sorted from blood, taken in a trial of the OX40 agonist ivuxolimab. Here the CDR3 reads CASSRRDGYTF. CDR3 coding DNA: TGTGCCAGTAGTCGCCGGGATGGCTACACCTTC. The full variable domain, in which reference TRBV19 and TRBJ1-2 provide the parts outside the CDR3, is DGGITQSPKYLFRKEGQNVTLSCEQNLNHDAMYWYRQDPGQGLRLIYYSQIVNDFQKGDIAEGYSVSREKKESFPLTVTSAQKNPTAFYLCASSRRDGYTFGSGTRLTVV.